This section outlines one TCR beta chain sequence together with its context. In the study's own analysis: Using reference gene primer amplification, nucleated cell counts were estimated. Clones were read by immunoSEQ multiplex PCR, and TCRdb kept only the in-frame ones, dropping some. The V and J calls and clone size are taken from that table; D and trimming were inferred from the DNA. Of around 150,000 clones in the sample, about 86% were seen once. This entry comes from a study of blood T cell repertoires in COVID-19. The wider study: Samples of COVID-19 (acute and convalescent) were obtained from the United States, Italy and Spain.

Participants reported their clinical history, and cohort assignment relied on those reports. What the recovered Cohort 3 donors had was two negative PCRs, clearance, or symptom resolution. From germline, CDR1 is LNHDA and CDR2 SQIVND (reference sequence). The CDR3 contains 18 residues. V was pared by 5 bases and J by 7 bases, with 18 bases of the junction left unmatched. J is TRBJ2-2 and V is TRBV19, with TRBD2 matching 8 bases. The sequence came from a man aged 50 or older who had recovered from COVID-19. Sequencing input: PBMCs or T cells enriched from blood (not recorded which). CDR3 protein: CASSPPSLRGGRNGELFF. The CDR3 bases are TGTGCCAGTAGTCCACCCTCTCTGCGCGGGGGGCGTAACGGGGAGCTGTTTTTT.